This TCR beta chain was retrieved from a study of graft-versus-host responses after intestinal transplantation. The CDR3 is 15 amino acids. Germline loops: CDR1 SGDLS, CDR2 YYNGEE. The V end lost 0 bases, the J end lost 5 bases, and 15 bases lay between the germline ends. From the graft tissue, intraepithelial and lamina propria lymphocytes were released through processing. Broader study findings: When patients had graft-donor T cell macrochimerism, their allografts held high graft-versus-host to host-versus-graft clonal ratios.

TCRdb keeps only in-frame clones here, not all; method: immunoSEQ multiplex PCR. The repertoire holds more than 12,000 clones, with around 64% as singletons. Concerning this clone: The antigen remains undetermined.

The source is a human patient who received an intestinal transplant, so some T cells may come from the graft donor. The gene calls are TRBV9 and TRBJ2-7; the D gene is possibly TRBD1 (5 bases). The sample here was ileum tissue, taken around 99 weeks after intestinal transplantation. The CDR3 DNA reads TGTGCCAGCAGCGTAGCCCAGGGTGATTCCGACGAGCAGTACTTC. Amino acids: CASSVAQGDSDEQYF.